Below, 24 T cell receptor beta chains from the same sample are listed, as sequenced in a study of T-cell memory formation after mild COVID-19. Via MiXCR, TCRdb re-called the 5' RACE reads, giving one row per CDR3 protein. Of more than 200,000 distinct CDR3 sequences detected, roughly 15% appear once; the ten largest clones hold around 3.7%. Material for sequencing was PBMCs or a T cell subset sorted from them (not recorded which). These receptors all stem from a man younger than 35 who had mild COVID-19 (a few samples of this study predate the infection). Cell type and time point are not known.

DNA for the CDR3: TGTGCCAGCAGCGACTCCTATGGCTACACCTTC. It translates to CASSDSYGYTF. V and J are TRBV11-2 and TRBJ1-2; D not resolved. V was cut by 5 bases and J by 4 bases, with 5 bases left in between. Germline V gene data show CDR1 as SGHAT and CDR2 as FQNNGV. CDR3 size: 11 residues.

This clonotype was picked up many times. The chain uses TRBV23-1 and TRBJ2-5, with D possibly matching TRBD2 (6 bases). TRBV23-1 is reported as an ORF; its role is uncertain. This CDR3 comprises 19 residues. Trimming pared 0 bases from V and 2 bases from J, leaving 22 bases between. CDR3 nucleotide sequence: TGCGCCAGCAGTCAATCGTCGCGCGGGGAGAACATTATGCAAGAGACCCAGTACTTC. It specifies CASSQSSRGENIMQETQYF.

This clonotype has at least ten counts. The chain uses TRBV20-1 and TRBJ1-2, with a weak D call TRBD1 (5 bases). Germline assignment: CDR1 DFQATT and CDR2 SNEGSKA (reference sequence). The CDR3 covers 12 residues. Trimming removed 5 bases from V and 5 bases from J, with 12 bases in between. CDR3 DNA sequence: TGCAGTGCTCGCGACAGCAAATATGGCTACACCTTC. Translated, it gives CSARDSKYGYTF.

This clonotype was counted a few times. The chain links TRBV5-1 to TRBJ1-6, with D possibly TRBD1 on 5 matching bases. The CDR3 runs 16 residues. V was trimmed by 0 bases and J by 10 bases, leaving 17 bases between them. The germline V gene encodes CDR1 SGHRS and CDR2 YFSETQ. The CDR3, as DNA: TGCGCCAGCAGCTTGGGGTCCCCGGGACTACTATCACCCCTCCACTTT. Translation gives CASSLGSPGLLSPLHF.

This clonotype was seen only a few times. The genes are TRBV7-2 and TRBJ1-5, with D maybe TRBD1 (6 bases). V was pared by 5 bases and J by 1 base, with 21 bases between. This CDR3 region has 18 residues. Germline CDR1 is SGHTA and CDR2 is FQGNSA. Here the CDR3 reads CASSARGGAIGSNQPQHF. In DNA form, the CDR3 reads TGTGCCAGCAGCGCACGAGGGGGGGCAATAGGGAGCAATCAGCCCCAGCATTTT.

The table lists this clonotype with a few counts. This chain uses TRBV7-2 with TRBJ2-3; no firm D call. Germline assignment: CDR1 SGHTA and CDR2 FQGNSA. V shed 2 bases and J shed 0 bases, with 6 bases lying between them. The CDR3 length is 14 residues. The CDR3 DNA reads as TGTGCCAGCAGCTTATTTGGAAGCACAGATACGCAGTATTTT. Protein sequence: CASSLFGSTDTQYF.

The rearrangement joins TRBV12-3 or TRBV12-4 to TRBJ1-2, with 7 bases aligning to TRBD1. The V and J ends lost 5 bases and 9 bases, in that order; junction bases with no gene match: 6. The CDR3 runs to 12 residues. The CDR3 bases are TGTGCCAGCAGTCCAGGGGGGTTAAGCTACACCTTC. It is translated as CASSPGGLSYTF.

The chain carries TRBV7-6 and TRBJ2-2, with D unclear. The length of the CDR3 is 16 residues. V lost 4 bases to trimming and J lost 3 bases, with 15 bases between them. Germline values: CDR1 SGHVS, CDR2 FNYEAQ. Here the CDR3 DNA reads TGTGCCAGCAGCTCCGCACCGGGTTTTGACACCGGGGAGCTGTTTTTT. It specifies CASSSAPGFDTGELFF. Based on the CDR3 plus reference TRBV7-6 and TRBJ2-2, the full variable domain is GAGVSQSPRYKVTKRGQDVALRCDPISGHVSLYWYRQALGQGPEFLTYFNYEAQQDKSGLPNDRFSAERPEGSISTLTIQRTEQRDSAMYRCASSSAPGFDTGELFFGEGSRLTVL.

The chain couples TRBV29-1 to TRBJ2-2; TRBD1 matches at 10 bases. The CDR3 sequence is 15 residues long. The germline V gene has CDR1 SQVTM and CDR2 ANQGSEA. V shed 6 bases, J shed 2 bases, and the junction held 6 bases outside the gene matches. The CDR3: CSVARDRGNTGELFF. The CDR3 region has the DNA TGCAGCGTCGCCCGGGACAGGGGAAACACCGGGGAGCTGTTTTTT.

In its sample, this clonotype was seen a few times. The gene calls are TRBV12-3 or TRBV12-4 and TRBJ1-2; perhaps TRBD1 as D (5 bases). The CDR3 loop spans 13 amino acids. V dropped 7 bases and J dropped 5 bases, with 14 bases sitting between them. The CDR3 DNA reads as TGTGCCAGCACCCAATTCGGGGCGTATGGCTACACCTTC. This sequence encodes CASTQFGAYGYTF.

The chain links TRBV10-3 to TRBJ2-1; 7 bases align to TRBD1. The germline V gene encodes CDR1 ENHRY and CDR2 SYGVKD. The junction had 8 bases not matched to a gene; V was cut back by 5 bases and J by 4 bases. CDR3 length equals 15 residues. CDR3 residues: CAISPSGQRYNEQFF. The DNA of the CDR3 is TGTGCCATCAGTCCATCGGGACAGAGATACAATGAGCAGTTCTTC.

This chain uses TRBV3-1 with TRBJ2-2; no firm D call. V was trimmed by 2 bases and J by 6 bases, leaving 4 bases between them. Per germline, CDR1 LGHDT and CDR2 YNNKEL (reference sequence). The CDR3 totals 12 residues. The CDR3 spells CASSQLAGELFF. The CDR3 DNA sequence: TGTGCCAGCAGCCAATTGGCCGGGGAGCTGTTTTTT.

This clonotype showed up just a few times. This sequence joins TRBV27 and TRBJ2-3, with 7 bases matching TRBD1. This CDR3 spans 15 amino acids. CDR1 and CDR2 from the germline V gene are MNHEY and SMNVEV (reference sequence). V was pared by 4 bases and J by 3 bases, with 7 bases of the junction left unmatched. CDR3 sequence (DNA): TGTGCCAGCAGTTATAAGCGCAGGGGGACAGATACGCAGTATTTT. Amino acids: CASSYKRRGTDTQYF.

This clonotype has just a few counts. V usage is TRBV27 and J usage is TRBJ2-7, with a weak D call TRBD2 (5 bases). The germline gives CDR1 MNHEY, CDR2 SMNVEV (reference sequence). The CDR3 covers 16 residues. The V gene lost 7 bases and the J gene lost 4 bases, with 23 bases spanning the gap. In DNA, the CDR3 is TGTGCCAGCACCCCCTACGGTCGGGATCATAGTTACGAGCAGTACGTC. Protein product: CASTPYGRDHSYEQYV.

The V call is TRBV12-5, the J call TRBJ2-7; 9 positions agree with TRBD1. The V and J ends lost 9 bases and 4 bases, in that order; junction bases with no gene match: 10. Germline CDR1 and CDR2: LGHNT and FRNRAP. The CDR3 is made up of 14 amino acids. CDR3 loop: CARPQGQGSYEQYV. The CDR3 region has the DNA TGTGCTAGGCCCCAGGGACAGGGATCATACGAGCAGTACGTC.

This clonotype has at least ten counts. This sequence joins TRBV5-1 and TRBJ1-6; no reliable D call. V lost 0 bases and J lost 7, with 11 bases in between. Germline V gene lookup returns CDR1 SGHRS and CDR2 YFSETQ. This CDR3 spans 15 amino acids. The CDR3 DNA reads TGCGCCAGCAGCTTGGTCTCTCCGGGAAATTCACCCCTCCACTTT. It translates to CASSLVSPGNSPLHF.

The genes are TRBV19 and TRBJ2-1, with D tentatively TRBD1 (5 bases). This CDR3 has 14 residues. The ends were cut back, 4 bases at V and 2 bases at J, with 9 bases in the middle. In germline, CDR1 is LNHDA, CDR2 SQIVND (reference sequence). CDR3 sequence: CASSSRVAYNEQFF. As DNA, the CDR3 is TGTGCCAGTAGTAGCAGGGTGGCCTACAATGAGCAGTTCTTC.

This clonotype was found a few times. CDR3 sequence (DNA): TGTGCCACCGTGGCCGGGGTCTCCTACGAGCAGTACGTC. As protein: CATVAGVSYEQYV. This chain connects TRBV6-5 to TRBJ2-7; D is perhaps TRBD2 (5 bases). The CDR3 consists of 13 residues. Germline CDR1 is MNHEY and CDR2 is SVGAGI. Trimming left V 10 bases short and J 0 bases short, with 13 bases between.

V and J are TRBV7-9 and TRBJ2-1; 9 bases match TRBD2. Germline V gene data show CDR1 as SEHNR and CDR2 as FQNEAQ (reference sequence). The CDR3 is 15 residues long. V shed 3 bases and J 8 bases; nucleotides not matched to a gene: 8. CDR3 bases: TGTGCCAGCAGCTTGGGCGGGGGGGCTCCTCATGAGCAGTTCTTC. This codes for CASSLGGGAPHEQFF.

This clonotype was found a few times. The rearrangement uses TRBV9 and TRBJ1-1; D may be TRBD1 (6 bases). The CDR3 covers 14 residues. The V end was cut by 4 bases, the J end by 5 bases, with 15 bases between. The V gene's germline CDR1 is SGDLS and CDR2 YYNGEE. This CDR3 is CASSQSGVLTEAFF. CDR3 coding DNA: TGTGCCAGCAGCCAGTCAGGGGTGTTGACTGAAGCTTTCTTT. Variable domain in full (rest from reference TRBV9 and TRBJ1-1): DSGVTQTPKHLITATGQRVTLRCSPRSGDLSVYWYQQSLDQGLQFLIQYYNGEERAKGNILERFSAQQFPDLHSELNLSSLELGDSALYFCASSQSGVLTEAFFGQGTRLTVV.

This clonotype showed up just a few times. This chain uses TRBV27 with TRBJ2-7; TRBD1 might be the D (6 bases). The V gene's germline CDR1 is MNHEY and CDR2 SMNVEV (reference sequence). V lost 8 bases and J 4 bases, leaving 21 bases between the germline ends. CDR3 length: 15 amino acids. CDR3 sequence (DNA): TGTGCCAGCGGGGGCCAATGGGCGAACGAGTACGAGCAGTACTTC. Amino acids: CASGGQWANEYEQYF.

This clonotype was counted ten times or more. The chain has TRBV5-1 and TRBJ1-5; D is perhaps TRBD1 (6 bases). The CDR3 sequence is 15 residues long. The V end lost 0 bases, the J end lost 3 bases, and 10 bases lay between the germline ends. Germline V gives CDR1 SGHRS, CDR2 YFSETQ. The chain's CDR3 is CASSLGGGPNQPQHF. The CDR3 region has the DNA TGCGCCAGCAGCTTGGGGGGGGGGCCCAATCAGCCCCAGCATTTT.

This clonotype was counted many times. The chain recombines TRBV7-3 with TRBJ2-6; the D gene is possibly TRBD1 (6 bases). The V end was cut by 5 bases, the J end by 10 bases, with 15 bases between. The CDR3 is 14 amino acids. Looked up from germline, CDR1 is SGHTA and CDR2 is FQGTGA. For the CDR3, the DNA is TGTGCCAGCAGCCCTTCCGGGACAACAAACGTCCTGACTTTC. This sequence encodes CASSPSGTTNVLTF. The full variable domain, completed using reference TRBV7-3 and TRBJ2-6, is GAGVSQTPSNKVTEKGKYVELRCDPISGHTALYWYRQSLGQGPEFLIYFQGTGAADDSGLPNDRFFAVRPEGSVSTLKIQRTERGDSAVYLCASSPSGTTNVLTFGAGSRLTVL.

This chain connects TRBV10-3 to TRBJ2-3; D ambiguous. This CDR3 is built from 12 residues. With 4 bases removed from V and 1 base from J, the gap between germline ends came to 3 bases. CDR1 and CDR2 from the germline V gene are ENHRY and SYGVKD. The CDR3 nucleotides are TGTGCCATCAGTGGCCGCACAGATACGCAGTATTTT. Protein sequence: CAISGRTDTQYF.